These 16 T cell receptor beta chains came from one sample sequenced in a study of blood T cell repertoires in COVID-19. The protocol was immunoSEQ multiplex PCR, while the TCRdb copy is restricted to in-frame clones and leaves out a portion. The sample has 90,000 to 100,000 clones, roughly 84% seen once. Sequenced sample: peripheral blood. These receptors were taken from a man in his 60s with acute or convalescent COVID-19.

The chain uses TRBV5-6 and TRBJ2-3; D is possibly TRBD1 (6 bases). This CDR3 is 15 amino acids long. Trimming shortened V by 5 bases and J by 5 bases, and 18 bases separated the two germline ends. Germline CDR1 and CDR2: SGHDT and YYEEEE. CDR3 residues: CASSQDSGAGDTQYF. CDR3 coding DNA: TGTGCCAGCAGTCAGGACTCAGGGGCGGGAGATACGCAGTATTTT.

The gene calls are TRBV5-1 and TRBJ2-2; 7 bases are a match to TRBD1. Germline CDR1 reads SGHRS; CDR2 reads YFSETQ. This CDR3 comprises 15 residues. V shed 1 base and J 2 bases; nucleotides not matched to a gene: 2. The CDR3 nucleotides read TGCGCCAGCAGCTTGCCAGGGGGAAACACCGGGGAGCTGTTTTTT. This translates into CASSLPGGNTGELFF. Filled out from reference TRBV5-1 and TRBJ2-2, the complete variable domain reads KAGVTQTPRYLIKTRGQQVTLSCSPISGHRSVSWYQQTPGQGLQFLFEYFSETQRNKGNFPGRFSGRQFSNSRSEMNVSTLELGDSALYLCASSLPGGNTGELFFGEGSRLTVL.

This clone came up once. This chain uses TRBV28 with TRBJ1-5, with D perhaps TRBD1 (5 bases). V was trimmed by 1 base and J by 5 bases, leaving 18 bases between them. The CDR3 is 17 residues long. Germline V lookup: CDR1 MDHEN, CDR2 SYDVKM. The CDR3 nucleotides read TGTGCCAGCAGTTTATACCCCAGGGAGGTGGCACATCAGCCCCAGCATTTT. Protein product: CASSLYPREVAHQPQHF.

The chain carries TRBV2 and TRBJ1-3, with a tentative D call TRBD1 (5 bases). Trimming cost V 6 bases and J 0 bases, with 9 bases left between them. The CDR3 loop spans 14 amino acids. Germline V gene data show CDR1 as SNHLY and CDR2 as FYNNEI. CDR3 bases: TGTGCCAGCAGAAGGGGATACTCTGGAAACACCATATATTTT. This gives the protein CASRRGYSGNTIYF.

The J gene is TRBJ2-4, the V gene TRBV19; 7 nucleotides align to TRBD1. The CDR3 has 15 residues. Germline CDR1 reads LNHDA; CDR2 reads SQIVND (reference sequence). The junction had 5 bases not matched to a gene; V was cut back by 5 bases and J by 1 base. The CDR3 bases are TGTGCCAGTAGTGGACCGGGACAGGCCAAAAACATTCAGTACTTC. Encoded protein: CASSGPGQAKNIQYF. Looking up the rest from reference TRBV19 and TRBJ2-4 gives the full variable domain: DGGITQSPKYLFRKEGQNVTLSCEQNLNHDAMYWYRQDPGQGLRLIYYSQIVNDFQKGDIAEGYSVSREKKESFPLTVTSAQKNPTAFYLCASSGPGQAKNIQYFGAGTRLSVL.

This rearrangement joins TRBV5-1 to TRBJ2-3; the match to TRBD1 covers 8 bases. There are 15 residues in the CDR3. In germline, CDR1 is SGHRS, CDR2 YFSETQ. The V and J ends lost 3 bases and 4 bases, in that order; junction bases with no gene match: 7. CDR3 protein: CASSWTGYLADTQYF. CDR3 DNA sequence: TGCGCCAGCAGCTGGACAGGGTATTTAGCAGATACGCAGTATTTT.

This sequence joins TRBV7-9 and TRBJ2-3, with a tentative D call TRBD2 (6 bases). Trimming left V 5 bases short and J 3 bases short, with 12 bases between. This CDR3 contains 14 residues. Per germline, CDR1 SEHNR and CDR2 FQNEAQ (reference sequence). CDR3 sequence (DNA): TGTGCCAGCAGCCCAAGAAGCGGGACAGATACGCAGTATTTT. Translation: CASSPRSGTDTQYF.

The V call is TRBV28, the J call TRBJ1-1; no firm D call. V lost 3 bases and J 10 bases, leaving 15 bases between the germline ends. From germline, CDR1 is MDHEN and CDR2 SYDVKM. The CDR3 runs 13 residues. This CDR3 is CASSLAGILSAFF. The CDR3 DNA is TGTGCCAGCAGTTTGGCCGGGATACTCTCAGCTTTCTTT.

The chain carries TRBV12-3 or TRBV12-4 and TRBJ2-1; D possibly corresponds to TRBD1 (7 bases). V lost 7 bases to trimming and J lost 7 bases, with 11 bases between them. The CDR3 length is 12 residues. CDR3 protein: CASTPGGNEQFF. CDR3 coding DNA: TGTGCCAGCACCCCAGGGGGGAATGAGCAGTTCTTC.

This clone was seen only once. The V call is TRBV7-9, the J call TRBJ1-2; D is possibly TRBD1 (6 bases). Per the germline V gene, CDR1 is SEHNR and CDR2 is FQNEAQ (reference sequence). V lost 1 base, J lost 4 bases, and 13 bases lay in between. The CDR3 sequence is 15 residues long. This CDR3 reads CASSLDPRDIYGYTF. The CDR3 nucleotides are TGTGCCAGCAGCTTAGACCCACGGGACATCTATGGCTACACCTTC.

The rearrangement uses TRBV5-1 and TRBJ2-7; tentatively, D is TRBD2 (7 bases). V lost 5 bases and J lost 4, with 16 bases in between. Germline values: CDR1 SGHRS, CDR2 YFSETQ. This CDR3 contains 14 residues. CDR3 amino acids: CASRGGQGQYEQYF. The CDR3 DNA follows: TGCGCCAGCAGGGGAGGGCAGGGGCAGTACGAGCAGTACTTC.

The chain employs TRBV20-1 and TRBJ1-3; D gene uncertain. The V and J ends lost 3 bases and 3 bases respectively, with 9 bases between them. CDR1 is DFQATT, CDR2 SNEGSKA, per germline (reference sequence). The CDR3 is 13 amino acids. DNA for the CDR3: TGCAGTGCTAGTACGGGTAATGGAAACACCATATATTTT. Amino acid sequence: CSASTGNGNTIYF.

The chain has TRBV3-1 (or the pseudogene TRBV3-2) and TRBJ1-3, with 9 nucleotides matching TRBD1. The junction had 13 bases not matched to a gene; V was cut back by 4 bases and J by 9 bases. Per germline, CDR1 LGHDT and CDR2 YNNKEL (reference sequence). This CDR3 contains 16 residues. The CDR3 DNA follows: TGTGCCAGCAGCCTCCTCCGGACAGGGGAGTCGGGCACCATATATTTT. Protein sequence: CASSLLRTGESGTIYF.

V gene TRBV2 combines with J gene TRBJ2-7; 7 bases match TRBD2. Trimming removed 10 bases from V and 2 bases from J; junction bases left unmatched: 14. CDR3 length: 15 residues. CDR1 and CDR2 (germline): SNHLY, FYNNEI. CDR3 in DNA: TGTGCCACCCCGTCTGGGCGGGGGATACCCTACGAGCAGTACTTC. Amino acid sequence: CATPSGRGIPYEQYF.

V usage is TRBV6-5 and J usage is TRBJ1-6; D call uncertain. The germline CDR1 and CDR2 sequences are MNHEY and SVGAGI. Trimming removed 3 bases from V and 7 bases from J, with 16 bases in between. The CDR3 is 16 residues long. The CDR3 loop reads CASSYTVEGHNSPLHF. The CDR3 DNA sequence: TGTGCCAGCAGTTATACGGTGGAGGGCCACAATTCACCCCTCCACTTT.

CDR3 sequence (DNA): TGTGCCAGCAGACCCTGGGACAGGGGCAGCAATCAGCCCCAGCATTTT. Protein: CASRPWDRGSNQPQHF. This rearrangement joins TRBV6-6 to TRBJ1-5, with 10 bases lining up with TRBD1. The CDR3 extends over 16 amino acids. V lost 6 bases and J lost 1; bases outside the gene matches: 6. CDR1 is MNHNY, CDR2 SVGAGI, per germline (reference sequence).